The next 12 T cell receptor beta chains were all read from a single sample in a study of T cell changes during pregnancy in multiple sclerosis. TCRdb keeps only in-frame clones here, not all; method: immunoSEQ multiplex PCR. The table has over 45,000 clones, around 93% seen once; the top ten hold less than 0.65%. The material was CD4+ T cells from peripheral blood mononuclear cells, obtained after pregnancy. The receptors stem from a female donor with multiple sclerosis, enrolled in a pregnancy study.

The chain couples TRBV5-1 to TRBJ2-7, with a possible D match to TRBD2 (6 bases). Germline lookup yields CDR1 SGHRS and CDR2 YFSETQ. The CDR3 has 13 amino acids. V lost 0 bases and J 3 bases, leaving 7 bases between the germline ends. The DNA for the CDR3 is TGCGCCAGCAGCTTGGGACTAGACTACGAGCAGTACTTC. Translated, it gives CASSLGLDYEQYF.

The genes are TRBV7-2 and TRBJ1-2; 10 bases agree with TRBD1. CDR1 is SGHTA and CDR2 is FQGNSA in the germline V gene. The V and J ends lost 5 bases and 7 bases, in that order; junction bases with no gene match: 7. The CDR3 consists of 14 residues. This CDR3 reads CASSDRGLRGGYTF. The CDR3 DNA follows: TGTGCCAGCAGCGACAGGGGGCTTCGAGGTGGCTACACCTTC.

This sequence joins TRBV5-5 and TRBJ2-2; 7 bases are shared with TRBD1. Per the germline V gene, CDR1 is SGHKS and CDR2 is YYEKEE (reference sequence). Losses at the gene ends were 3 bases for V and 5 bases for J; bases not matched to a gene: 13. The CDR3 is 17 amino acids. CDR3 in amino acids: CASSWRQGRFDTGELFF. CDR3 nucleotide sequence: TGTGCCAGCAGCTGGAGACAGGGACGTTTCGATACCGGGGAGCTGTTTTTT.

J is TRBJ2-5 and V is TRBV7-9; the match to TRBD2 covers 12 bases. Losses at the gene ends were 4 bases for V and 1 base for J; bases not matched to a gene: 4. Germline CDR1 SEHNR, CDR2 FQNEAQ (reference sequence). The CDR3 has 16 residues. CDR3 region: CASSYGLAGTQETQYF. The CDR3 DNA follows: TGTGCCAGCAGCTATGGACTAGCGGGAACCCAAGAGACCCAGTACTTC.

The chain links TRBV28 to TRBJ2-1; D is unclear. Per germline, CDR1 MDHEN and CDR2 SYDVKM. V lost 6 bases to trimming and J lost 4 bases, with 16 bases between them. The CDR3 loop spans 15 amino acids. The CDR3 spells CASSRRHLLYNEQFF. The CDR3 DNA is TGTGCCAGCAGCCGTCGACATCTACTTTACAATGAGCAGTTCTTC.

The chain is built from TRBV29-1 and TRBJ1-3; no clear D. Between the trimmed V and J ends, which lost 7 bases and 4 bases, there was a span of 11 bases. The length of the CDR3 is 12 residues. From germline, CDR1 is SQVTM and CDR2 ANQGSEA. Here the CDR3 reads CSARGPGNTIYF. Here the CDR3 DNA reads TGCAGCGCCCGAGGCCCGGGAAACACCATATATTTT.

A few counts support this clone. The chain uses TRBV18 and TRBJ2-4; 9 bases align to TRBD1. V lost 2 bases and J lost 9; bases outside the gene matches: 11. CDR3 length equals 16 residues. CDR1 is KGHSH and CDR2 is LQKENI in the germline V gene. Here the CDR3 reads CASSPVAGTGIGIQYF. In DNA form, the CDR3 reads TGTGCCAGCTCACCAGTTGCCGGGACAGGGATCGGCATTCAGTACTTC.

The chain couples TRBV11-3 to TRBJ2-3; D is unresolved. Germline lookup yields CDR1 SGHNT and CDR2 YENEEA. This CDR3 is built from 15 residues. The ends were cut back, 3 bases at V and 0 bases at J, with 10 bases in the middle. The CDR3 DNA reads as TGTGCCAGCAGCTTTGAGCAAACTAGCACAGATACGCAGTATTTT. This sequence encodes CASSFEQTSTDTQYF.

The CDR3 bases are TGCGCCAGCAGCTTGGCAAGCCTCGTGACAGGGGAATACGGGGAGCTGTTTTTT. Translated: CASSLASLVTGEYGELFF. The rearrangement uses TRBV5-1 and TRBJ2-2; TRBD1 matches 8 bases. Germline CDR1 SGHRS, CDR2 YFSETQ. Germline trimming cut 0 bases from V and 7 bases from J; bases unmatched to any gene: 14. CDR3 length equals 18 residues.

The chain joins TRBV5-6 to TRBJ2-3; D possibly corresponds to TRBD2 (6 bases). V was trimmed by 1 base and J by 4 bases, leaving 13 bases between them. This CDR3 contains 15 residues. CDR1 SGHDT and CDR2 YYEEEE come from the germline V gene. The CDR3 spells CASSLWGGSSDTQYF. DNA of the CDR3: TGTGCCAGCAGCTTGTGGGGAGGAAGTTCAGATACGCAGTATTTT.

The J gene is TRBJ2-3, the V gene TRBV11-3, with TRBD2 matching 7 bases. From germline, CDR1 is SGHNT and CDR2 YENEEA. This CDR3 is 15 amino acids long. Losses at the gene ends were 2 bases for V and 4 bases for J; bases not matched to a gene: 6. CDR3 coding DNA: TGTGCCAGCAGCTTATTGGGAGGGCCTGCAGATACGCAGTATTTT. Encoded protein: CASSLLGGPADTQYF.

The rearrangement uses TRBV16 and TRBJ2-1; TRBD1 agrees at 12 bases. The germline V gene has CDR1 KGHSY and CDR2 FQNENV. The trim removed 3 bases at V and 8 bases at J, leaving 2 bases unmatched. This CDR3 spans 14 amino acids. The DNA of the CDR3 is TGTGCCAGCAGCCAGGGACAGGGGGCCGATGAGCAGTTCTTC. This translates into CASSQGQGADEQFF. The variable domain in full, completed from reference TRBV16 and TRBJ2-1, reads GEEVAQTPKHLVRGEGQKAKLYCAPIKGHSYVFWYQQVLKNEFKFLISFQNENVFDETGMPKERFSAKCLPNSPCSLEIQATKLEDSAVYFCASSQGQGADEQFFGPGTRLTVL.